This T cell receptor (beta chain) was observed in a study of blood T cell repertoires in COVID-19. Turning to the study itself: From T cells, B-cell-depleted T cells, or PBMCs came the material, which was cDNA or gDNA.

Germline loops: CDR1 SEHNR, CDR2 FQNEAQ (reference sequence). V was shortened by 4 bases and J by 5 bases, with 14 bases between the two germline ends. The CDR3 loop spans 14 amino acids. Some clones are missing from TCRdb's copy, which holds only in-frame ones; the method was immunoSEQ multiplex PCR. The data show 200,000 or so clones, roughly 88% seen once. The sequencing input was peripheral blood. The gene calls are TRBV7-9 and TRBJ2-5; possibly TRBD2 for D (6 bases). The receptor was isolated from a middle-aged man with COVID-19, enrolled during active disease. The CDR3 protein is CASSWGGRGETQYF. The CDR3 bases are TGTGCCAGCAGCTGGGGAGGCAGAGGCGAGACCCAGTACTTC. Together with reference TRBV7-9 and TRBJ2-5, the CDR3 gives the full variable domain: DTGVSQNPRHKITKRGQNVTFRCDPISEHNRLYWYRQTLGQGPEFLTYFQNEAQLEKSRLLSDRFSAERPKGSFSTLEIQRTEQGDSAMYLCASSWGGRGETQYFGPGTRLLVL.